This T cell receptor beta chain came from a study of T-cell reconstitution after alpha-beta-depleted transplantation in children. Trimming removed 5 bases from V and 5 bases from J, with 16 bases in between. Germline V gives CDR1 SEHNR, CDR2 FQNEAQ (reference sequence). The CDR3 covers 14 residues. Unique molecular identifiers were used to barcode this TCRbeta library. TCRdb processed the PCR reads anew with MiXCR; each CDR3 protein has one entry. Altogether about 78,000 distinct CDR3 sequences are present, over 12% being singletons, with the ten largest covering around 26%. This clonotype has more than one count but fewer than ten.

The TCR originated in a male patient aged 2 to 10 who had a stem cell transplant for acute lymphoblastic leukemia, so the T cells may come from the graft donor. This sequence joins TRBV7-9 and TRBJ2-7, with D perhaps TRBD1 (6 bases). Sequences were derived from PBMCs, mostly from graft donor cells, sampled 180 days after TCRalphabeta/CD19-depleted stem cell transplant. The CDR3 region has the DNA TGTGCCAGCAGCCCCAGGGGAGATTTCGACGAGCAGTACTTC. This sequence encodes CASSPRGDFDEQYF.